The clone carrying this T cell receptor beta chain was recorded once. What it binds is not known. These data originate in a study of chemoradiotherapy in HPV16-positive cancers. Over chemoradiotherapy, repertoires were sampled more than once. Assay used: immunoSEQ multiplex PCR; TCRdb lists only in-frame clones, some missing. The table records roughly 940 clones, 75% to 90% of them present only once. General observations from the study: Candidate HPV-specific clones and E7-related TCR motifs grew in tumor during treatment. Better recurrence-free survival went with HPV-responsive T-cell expansion in HPV16-positive patients.

The receptor comes from a human donor with HPV-associated anogenital cancer. Sequencing used tumor tissue, obtained from a patient who underwent chemoradiotherapy.

Here the CDR3 reads CASSQEERTGPSYGYTF. CDR3 coding DNA: TGCGCCAGCAGCCAAGAGGAACGGACAGGACCCAGCTATGGCTACACCTTC. The rearrangement links TRBV4-1 to TRBJ1-2, with 7 bases aligning to TRBD1. The CDR3 length is 17 residues. J lost 4 bases, V lost 0 bases, and 11 bases had no gene match. Germline lookup yields CDR1 MGHRA and CDR2 YSYEKL.